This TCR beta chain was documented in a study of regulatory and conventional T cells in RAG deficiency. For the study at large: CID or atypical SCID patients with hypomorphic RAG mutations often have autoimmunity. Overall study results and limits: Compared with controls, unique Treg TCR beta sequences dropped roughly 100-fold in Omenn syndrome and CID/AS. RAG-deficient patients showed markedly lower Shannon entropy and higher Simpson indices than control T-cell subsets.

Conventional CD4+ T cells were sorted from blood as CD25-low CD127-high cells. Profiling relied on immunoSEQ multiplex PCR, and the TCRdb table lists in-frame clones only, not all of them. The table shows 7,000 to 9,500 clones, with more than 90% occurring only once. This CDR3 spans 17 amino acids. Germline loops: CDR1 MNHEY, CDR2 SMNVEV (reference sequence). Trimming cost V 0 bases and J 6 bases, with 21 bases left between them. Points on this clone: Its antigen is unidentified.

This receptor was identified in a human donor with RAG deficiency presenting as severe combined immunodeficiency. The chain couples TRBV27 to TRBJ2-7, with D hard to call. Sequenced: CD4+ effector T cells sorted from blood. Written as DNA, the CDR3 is TGTGCCAGCAGTTTATCGGCGGTGTGGGAAGGTCTAGGCGAGCAGTACTTC. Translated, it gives CASSLSAVWEGLGEQYF.